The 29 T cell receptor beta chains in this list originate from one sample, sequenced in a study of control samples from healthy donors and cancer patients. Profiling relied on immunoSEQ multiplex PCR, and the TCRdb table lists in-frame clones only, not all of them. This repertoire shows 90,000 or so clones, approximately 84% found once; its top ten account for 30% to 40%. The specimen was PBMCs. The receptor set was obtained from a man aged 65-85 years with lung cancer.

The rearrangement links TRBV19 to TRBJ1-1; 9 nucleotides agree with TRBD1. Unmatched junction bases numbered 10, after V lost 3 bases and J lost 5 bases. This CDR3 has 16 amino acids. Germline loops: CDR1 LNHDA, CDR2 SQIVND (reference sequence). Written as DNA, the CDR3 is TGTGCCAGTAGTATGGCTGGGACAGGGCTAGGGACTGAAGCTTTCTTT. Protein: CASSMAGTGLGTEAFF.

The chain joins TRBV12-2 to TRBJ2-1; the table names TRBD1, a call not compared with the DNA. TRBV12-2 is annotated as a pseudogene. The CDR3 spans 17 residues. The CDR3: CASRPPDSPSSYNEQFF. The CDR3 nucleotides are TGTGCAAGTCGCCCACCGGACAGTCCGAGCTCCTACAATGAGCAGTTCTTC.

The CDR3 DNA is TGTGCCAGCAGCCCTAGCGGGGCCCGGGGCACTGAAGCTTTCTTT. This encodes CASSPSGARGTEAFF. This chain links TRBV9 with TRBJ1-1, with TRBD1 as a possible D gene (5 bases). This CDR3 has 15 residues. The germline V gene encodes CDR1 SGDLS and CDR2 YYNGEE. Trimming removed 4 bases at V and 4 bases at J, with 17 bases between.

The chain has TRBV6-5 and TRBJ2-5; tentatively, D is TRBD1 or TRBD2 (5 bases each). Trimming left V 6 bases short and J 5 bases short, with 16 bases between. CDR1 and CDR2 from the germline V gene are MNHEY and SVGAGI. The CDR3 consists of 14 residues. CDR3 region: CASRITRGGETQYF. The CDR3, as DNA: TGTGCCAGCAGAATCACTAGGGGTGGGGAGACCCAGTACTTC.

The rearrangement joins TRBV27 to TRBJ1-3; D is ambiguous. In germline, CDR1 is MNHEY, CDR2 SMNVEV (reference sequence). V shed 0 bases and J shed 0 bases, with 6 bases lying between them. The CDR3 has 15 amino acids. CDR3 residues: CASSLSRNSGNTIYF. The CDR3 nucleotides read TGTGCCAGCAGTTTATCGAGAAACTCTGGAAACACCATATATTTT.

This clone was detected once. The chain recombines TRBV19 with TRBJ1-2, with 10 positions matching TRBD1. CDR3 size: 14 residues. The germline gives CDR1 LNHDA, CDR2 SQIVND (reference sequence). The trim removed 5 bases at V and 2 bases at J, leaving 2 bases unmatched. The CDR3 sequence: CASSATGGNYGYTF. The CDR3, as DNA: TGTGCCAGTAGTGCGACAGGGGGCAACTATGGCTACACCTTC.

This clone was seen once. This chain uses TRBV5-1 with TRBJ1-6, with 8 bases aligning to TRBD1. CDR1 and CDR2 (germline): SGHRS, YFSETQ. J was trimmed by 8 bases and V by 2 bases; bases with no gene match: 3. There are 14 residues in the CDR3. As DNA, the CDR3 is TGCGCCAGCAGCTTCCGGGACAGGCATTCACCCCTCCACTTT. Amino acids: CASSFRDRHSPLHF.

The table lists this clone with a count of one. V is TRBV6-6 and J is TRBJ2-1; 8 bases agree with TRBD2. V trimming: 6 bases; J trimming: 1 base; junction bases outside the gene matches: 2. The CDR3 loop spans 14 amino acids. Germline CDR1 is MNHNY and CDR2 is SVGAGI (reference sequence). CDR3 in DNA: TGTGCCAGCAGCCCGGGGGGGTCCTACAATGAGCAGTTCTTC. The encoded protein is CASSPGGSYNEQFF.

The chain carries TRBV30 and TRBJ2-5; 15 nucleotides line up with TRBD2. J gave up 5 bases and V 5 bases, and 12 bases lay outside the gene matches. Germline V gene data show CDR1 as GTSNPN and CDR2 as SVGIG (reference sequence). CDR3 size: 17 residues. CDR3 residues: CAWGSSGLAGGRETQYF. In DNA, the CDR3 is TGTGCCTGGGGTAGCTCGGGACTAGCGGGGGGTAGGGAGACCCAGTACTTC.

CDR3 nucleotides: TGTGCCAGCAGCCCTCAGGGGGCAGGGGTATCCTATGGCTACACCTTC. Its translation is CASSPQGAGVSYGYTF. This chain uses TRBV9 with TRBJ1-2; 8 nucleotides match TRBD1. Trimming cost V 4 bases and J 4 bases; bases outside gene matches: 12. The V gene's germline CDR1 is SGDLS and CDR2 YYNGEE. The length of the CDR3 is 16 residues.

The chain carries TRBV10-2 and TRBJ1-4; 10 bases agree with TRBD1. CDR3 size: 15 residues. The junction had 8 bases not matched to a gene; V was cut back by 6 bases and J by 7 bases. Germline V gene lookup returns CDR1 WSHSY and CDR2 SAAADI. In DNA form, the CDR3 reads TGCGCCAGCAGCGATCTGACAGGGGGCGGTGAAAAACTGTTTTTT. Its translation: CASSDLTGGGEKLFF.

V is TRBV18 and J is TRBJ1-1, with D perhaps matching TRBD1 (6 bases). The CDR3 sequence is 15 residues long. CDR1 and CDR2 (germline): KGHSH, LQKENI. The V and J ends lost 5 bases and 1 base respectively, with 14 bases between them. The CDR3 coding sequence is TGTGCCAGCTCAGATCAGGGGAGTGGGAACACTGAAGCTTTCTTT. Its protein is CASSDQGSGNTEAFF.

CDR3 sequence (DNA): TGTGCCAGCAGCCAAGAGGCAGGACTAGATTTTGGCGAGCAGTTCTTC. Protein: CASSQEAGLDFGEQFF. The chain combines TRBV4-2 with TRBJ2-1; 7 nucleotides align to TRBD2. Germline V CDR1 and CDR2: LGHNA, YNFKEQ. Germline trimming cut 0 bases from V and 10 bases from J; bases unmatched to any gene: 12. CDR3 size: 16 residues.

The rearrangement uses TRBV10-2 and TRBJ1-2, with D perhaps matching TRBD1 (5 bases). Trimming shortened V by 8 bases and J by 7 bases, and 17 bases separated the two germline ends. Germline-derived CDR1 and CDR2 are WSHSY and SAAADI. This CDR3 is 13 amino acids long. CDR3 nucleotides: TGCGCCAGCGAAGGGGAGGGTGTGAGTGGCTACACCTTC. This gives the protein CASEGEGVSGYTF.

The CDR3 loop reads CASSQRLAGAYEQYF. The CDR3 DNA is TGTGCCAGCAGCCAAAGACTAGCGGGGGCCTACGAGCAGTACTTC. The gene calls are TRBV7-2 and TRBJ2-7, with 12 bases fitting TRBD2. After removal of 5 bases from V and 2 bases from J, the junction contained 4 bases not matched to a gene. The CDR3 totals 15 residues. Germline values: CDR1 SGHTA, CDR2 FQGNSA.

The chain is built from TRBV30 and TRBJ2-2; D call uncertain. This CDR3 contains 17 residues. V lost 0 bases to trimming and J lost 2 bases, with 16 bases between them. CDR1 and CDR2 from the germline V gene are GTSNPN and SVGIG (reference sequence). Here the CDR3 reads CAWSVYWAGYNTGELFF. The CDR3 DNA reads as TGTGCCTGGAGTGTATATTGGGCTGGATATAACACCGGGGAGCTGTTTTTT.

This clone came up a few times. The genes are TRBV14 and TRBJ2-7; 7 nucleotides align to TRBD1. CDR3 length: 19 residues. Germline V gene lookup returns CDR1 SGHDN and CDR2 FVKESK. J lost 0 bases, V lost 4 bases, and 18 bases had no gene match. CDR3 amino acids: CASSLARPTGTVNSYEQYF. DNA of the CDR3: TGTGCCAGCAGCCTCGCACGCCCAACCGGGACAGTAAACTCCTACGAGCAGTACTTC.

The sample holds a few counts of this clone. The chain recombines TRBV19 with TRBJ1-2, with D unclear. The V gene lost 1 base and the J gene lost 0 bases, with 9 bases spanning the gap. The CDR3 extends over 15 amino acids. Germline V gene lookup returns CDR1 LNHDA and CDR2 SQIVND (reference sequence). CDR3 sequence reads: CASSIGGRTNYGYTF. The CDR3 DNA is TGTGCCAGTAGTATAGGAGGGAGGACTAACTATGGCTACACCTTC.

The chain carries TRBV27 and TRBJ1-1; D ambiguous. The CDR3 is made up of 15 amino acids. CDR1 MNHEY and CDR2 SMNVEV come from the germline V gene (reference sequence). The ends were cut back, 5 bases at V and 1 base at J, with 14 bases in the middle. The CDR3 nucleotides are TGTGCCAGCAGTCTTACTCCCCGGAAGAACACTGAAGCTTTCTTT. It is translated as CASSLTPRKNTEAFF.

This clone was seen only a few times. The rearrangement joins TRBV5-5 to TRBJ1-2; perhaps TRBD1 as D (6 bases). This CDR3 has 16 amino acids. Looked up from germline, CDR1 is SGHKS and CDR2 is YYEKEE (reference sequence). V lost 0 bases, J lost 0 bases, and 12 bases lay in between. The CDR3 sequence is CASSLARAGANYGYTF. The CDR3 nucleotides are TGTGCCAGCAGCTTGGCTAGGGCAGGGGCTAACTATGGCTACACCTTC.

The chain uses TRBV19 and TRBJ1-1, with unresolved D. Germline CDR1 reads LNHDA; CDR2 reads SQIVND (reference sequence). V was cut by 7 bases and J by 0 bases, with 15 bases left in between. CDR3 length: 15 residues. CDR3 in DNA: TGTGCCAGTAATCCGCAGAAGGCCATGAACACTGAAGCTTTCTTT. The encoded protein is CASNPQKAMNTEAFF. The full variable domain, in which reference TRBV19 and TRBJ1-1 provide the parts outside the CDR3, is DGGITQSPKYLFRKEGQNVTLSCEQNLNHDAMYWYRQDPGQGLRLIYYSQIVNDFQKGDIAEGYSVSREKKESFPLTVTSAQKNPTAFYLCASNPQKAMNTEAFFGQGTRLTVV.

Here the CDR3 DNA reads TGTGCCAGCAGTTCCCGGGACAGATACTATGGCTACACCTTC. Residues: CASSSRDRYYGYTF. This sequence joins TRBV28 and TRBJ1-2; 7 bases fit TRBD1. The J segment lost 3 bases and the V segment lost 4 bases, leaving 5 bases of the junction unmatched. This CDR3 is 14 amino acids long. The V gene's germline CDR1 is MDHEN and CDR2 SYDVKM.

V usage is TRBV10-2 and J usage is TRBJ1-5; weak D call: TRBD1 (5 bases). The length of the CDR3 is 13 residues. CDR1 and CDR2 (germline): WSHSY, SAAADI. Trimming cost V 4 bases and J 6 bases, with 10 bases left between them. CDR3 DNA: TGCGCCAGCAGTGTAACCAGGGCTCAGCCCCAGCATTTT. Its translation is CASSVTRAQPQHF.

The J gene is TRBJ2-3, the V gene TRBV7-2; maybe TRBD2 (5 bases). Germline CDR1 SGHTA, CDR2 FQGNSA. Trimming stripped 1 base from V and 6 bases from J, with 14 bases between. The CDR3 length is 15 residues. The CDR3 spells CASSLGMRGGDTQYF. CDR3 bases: TGTGCCAGCAGCTTAGGCATGAGAGGCGGGGATACGCAGTATTTT.

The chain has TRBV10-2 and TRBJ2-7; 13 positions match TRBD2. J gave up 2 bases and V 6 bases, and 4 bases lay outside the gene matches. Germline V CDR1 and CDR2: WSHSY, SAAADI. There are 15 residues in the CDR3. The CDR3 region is CASSRLAGGPYEQYF. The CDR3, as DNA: TGCGCCAGCAGCCGACTAGCGGGGGGTCCCTACGAGCAGTACTTC.

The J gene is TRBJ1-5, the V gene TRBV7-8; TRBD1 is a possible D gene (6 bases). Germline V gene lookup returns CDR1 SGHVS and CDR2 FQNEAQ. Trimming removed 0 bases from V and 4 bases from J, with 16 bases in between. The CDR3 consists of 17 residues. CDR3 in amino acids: CASSLAPTRQANQPQHF. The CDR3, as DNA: TGTGCCAGCAGCTTAGCCCCTACACGACAGGCAAATCAGCCCCAGCATTTT.

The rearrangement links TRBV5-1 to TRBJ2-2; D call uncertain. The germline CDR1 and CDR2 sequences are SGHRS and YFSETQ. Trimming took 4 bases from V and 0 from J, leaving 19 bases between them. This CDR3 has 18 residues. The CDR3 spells CASSQKTGRNANTGELFF. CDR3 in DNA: TGCGCCAGCAGCCAAAAGACGGGCAGGAACGCGAACACCGGGGAGCTGTTTTTT.

CDR3 DNA: TGTGCCAGCAGCGTAGTATTGGGGGTTCAAAACTATGGCTACACCTTC. Translating it yields CASSVVLGVQNYGYTF. V usage is TRBV9 and J usage is TRBJ1-2, with D perhaps matching TRBD1 (5 bases). Trimming removed 0 bases from V and 2 bases from J, with 14 bases in between. The CDR3 consists of 16 residues. The germline V gene encodes CDR1 SGDLS and CDR2 YYNGEE.

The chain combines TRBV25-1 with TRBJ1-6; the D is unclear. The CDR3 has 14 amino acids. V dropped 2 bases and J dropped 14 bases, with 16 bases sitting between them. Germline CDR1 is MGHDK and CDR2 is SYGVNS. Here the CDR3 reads CASSELRAGGTLHF. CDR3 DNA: TGTGCCAGCAGTGAACTCCGCGCCGGTGGAACCCTCCACTTT.